The 27 T cell receptor beta chains below come from one sample, sequenced in a study of vaccination effects on CD4 cells after COVID-19. Isolation of CD4+ T cells took place after 10 to 11 days of culture. This individual tested PCR-positive for SARS-CoV-2 infection between March and December 2020. Participants were vaccinated with two doses of either the BNT162b2 or mRNA-1273 vaccine. Antigen specificity for these receptors is unknown. The data were produced by immunoSEQ multiplex PCR, yet TCRdb's version contains in-frame clones alone and is incomplete. The sample gives 40,000 to 55,000 clones, approximately 82% of which show up once; 3% to 4% is in the top ten. The sample in question was CD4+ T cells from PBMCs cultured without peptide, obtained after COVID-19 vaccination. The receptor set was obtained from a human donor who had a prior SARS-CoV-2 infection.

The chain carries TRBV30 and TRBJ1-5, with D possibly TRBD1 on 5 matching bases. Germline V gene sequence: CDR1 GTSNPN, CDR2 SVGIG (reference sequence). The CDR3 spans 13 residues. Trimming took off 2 bases at V and 5 bases at J, with 10 bases between the two ends. The CDR3: CAWSTGFHQPQHF. Written as DNA, the CDR3 is TGTGCCTGGAGTACAGGTTTCCATCAGCCCCAGCATTTT.

The chain carries TRBV28 and TRBJ1-5; D not certain. The CDR3 runs to 12 residues. V was pared by 3 bases and J by 11 bases, with 11 bases between. Germline values: CDR1 MDHEN, CDR2 SYDVKM. The CDR3: CASSLMDGTQHF. The CDR3 DNA reads TGTGCCAGCAGTTTGATGGACGGGACCCAGCATTTT.

In the case of this clone: The junction departs from the called germline gene at one end, perhaps through a read error. This chain uses TRBV3-1 (or the pseudogene TRBV3-2) with TRBJ2-3; D is perhaps TRBD2 (6 bases). Germline V lookup: CDR1 LGHDT, CDR2 YNNKEL (reference sequence). The CDR3 spans 16 residues. The CDR3 loop is CASTQGGAGITDTQYF. CDR3 sequence (DNA): TGTGCCAGCACCCAAGGAGGGGCGGGGATCACAGATACGCAGTATTTT.

The J gene is TRBJ2-3, the V gene TRBV2; no firm D call. This CDR3 spans 14 amino acids. Per the germline V gene, CDR1 is SNHLY and CDR2 is FYNNEI. V was shortened by 2 bases and J by 1 base, with 7 bases between the two germline ends. The CDR3: CASSEFGGTDTQYF. The CDR3 DNA is TGTGCCAGCAGTGAATTTGGGGGCACAGATACGCAGTATTTT.

The chain carries TRBV7-8 and TRBJ1-1; 8 bases map to TRBD1. The germline gives CDR1 SGHVS, CDR2 FQNEAQ. With 2 bases clipped from V and 5 bases from J, the junction kept 10 bases outside the gene matches. The CDR3 has 16 amino acids. CDR3 region: CASSLLQGVFGTEAFF. In nucleotides, the CDR3 is TGTGCCAGCAGCTTACTACAGGGGGTATTTGGGACTGAAGCTTTCTTT.

This rearrangement joins TRBV9 to TRBJ2-7; D possibly corresponds to TRBD1 (5 bases). V lost 0 bases and J 5 bases, leaving 12 bases between the germline ends. CDR3 length: 14 amino acids. Germline CDR1 reads SGDLS; CDR2 reads YYNGEE. As DNA, the CDR3 is TGTGCCAGCAGCGTAGCTGCAGGGAACGACGAGCAGTACTTC. It yields the protein CASSVAAGNDEQYF.

The chain recombines TRBV5-8 with TRBJ1-3; D remains ambiguous. The germline V gene encodes CDR1 SGHTS and CDR2 YDEGEE. Trimming cost V 0 bases and J 0 bases, with 10 bases left between them. This CDR3 spans 16 amino acids. The CDR3 is CASSLGTYSSGNTIYF. DNA of the CDR3: TGTGCCAGCAGCTTGGGGACTTACTCCTCTGGAAACACCATATATTTT.

The chain combines TRBV19 with TRBJ2-5; no clear D. The V end lost 6 bases, the J end lost 3 bases, and 14 bases lay between the germline ends. The CDR3 runs 14 residues. Germline loops: CDR1 LNHDA, CDR2 SQIVND (reference sequence). Here the CDR3 DNA reads TGTGCCAGTAGCAAGACTGGAGTCGAAGAGACCCAGTACTTC. Translating gives CASSKTGVEETQYF.

CDR3 loop: CASSWGNTEAFF. The CDR3 DNA reads as TGTGCCAGTTCTTGGGGTAACACTGAAGCTTTCTTT. The chain links TRBV2 to TRBJ1-1; D is uncertain. Trimming took 9 bases from V and 2 from J, leaving 10 bases between them. The CDR3 is 12 residues long. From germline, CDR1 is SNHLY and CDR2 FYNNEI.

CDR3 DNA sequence: TGTGCCAGCAGCCAAGATGCAGGGGACTATGGCTACACCTTC. It encodes CASSQDAGDYGYTF. This chain links TRBV3-1 (or the pseudogene TRBV3-2) with TRBJ1-2, with a possible D match to TRBD1 (6 bases). V lost 0 bases and J 3 bases, leaving 8 bases between the germline ends. In germline, CDR1 is LGHDT, CDR2 YNNKEL (reference sequence). The CDR3 totals 14 residues.

The rearrangement joins TRBV30 to TRBJ1-5, with D possibly matching TRBD1 (6 bases). CDR3 length: 15 amino acids. The V end was cut by 0 bases, the J end by 5 bases, with 14 bases between. The germline CDR1 and CDR2 sequences are GTSNPN and SVGIG (reference sequence). The DNA of the CDR3 is TGTGCCTGGAGTGTACCCGGGACAACTTATCAGCCCCAGCATTTT. Its translation: CAWSVPGTTYQPQHF.

The chain carries TRBV7-8 and TRBJ2-7, with unresolved D. Germline CDR1 is SGHVS and CDR2 is FQNEAQ. Trimming left V 3 bases short and J 3 bases short, with 6 bases between. The CDR3 totals 12 residues. In nucleotides, the CDR3 is TGTGCCAGCAGCTTGGGTTTCTACGAGCAGTACTTC. Amino acids: CASSLGFYEQYF. The variable domain in full, with the rest retrieved from reference TRBV7-8 and TRBJ2-7, is GAGVSQSPRYKVAKRGQDVALRCDPISGHVSLFWYQQALGQGPEFLTYFQNEAQLDKSGLPSDRFFAERPEGSVSTLKIQRTQQEDSAVYLCASSLGFYEQYFGPGTRLTVT.

CDR3 nucleotide sequence: TGTGCCAGCGGGAGGGACCAAGAGACCCAGTACTTC. Translated, it gives CASGRDQETQYF. The gene calls are TRBV7-9 and TRBJ2-5; 7 bases align to TRBD2. CDR3 length equals 12 residues. Unmatched junction bases numbered 0, after V lost 8 bases and J lost 0 bases. The germline V gene encodes CDR1 SEHNR and CDR2 FQNEAQ (reference sequence).

The chain joins TRBV14 to TRBJ2-5; TRBD2 matches at 9 bases. V dropped 0 bases and J dropped 0; count of bases not matched to a gene: 8. The CDR3 totals 18 residues. The germline V gene has CDR1 SGHDN and CDR2 FVKESK. The chain's CDR3 is CASSQDGSSGNYQETQYF. DNA of the CDR3: TGTGCCAGCAGCCAAGACGGGTCTAGCGGGAATTACCAAGAGACCCAGTACTTC.

J is TRBJ2-3 and V is TRBV11-2; 11 bases fit TRBD2. The CDR3 has 18 amino acids. Germline V gives CDR1 SGHAT, CDR2 FQNNGV. The junction had 9 bases not matched to a gene; V was cut back by 1 base and J by 3 bases. Here the CDR3 DNA reads TGTGCCAGCAGCTTAGGGTTCCTAGCGGGGGGAGAAACAGATACGCAGTATTTT. Translation: CASSLGFLAGGETDTQYF. The full variable domain, rest sourced from reference TRBV11-2 and TRBJ2-3, is EAGVAQSPRYKIIEKRQSVAFWCNPISGHATLYWYQQILGQGPKLLIQFQNNGVVDDSQLPKDRFSAERLKGVDSTLKIQPAKLEDSAVYLCASSLGFLAGGETDTQYFGPGTRLTVL.

CDR3 sequence (DNA): TGTGCCACCAGCAGAGATCCGGGGCCTCAGGAGCAGTACTTC. This translates into CATSRDPGPQEQYF. The chain uses TRBV15 and TRBJ2-7; D possibly matches TRBD1 or TRBD2 (5 bases each). The CDR3 sequence is 14 residues long. Germline CDR1 and CDR2: LNHNV and YYDKDF (reference sequence). With 0 bases removed from V and 7 bases from J, the gap between germline ends came to 13 bases. The entire variable domain, with the rest obtained from reference TRBV15 and TRBJ2-7, is as follows: DAMVIQNPRYQVTQFGKPVTLSCSQTLNHNVMYWYQQKSSQAPKLLFHYYDKDFNNEADTPDNFQSRRPNTSFCFLDIRSPGLGDTAMYLCATSRDPGPQEQYFGPGTRLTVT.

This clone has a single count. The chain is built from TRBV5-5 and TRBJ2-7; D might be TRBD1 (6 bases). CDR1 SGHKS and CDR2 YYEKEE come from the germline V gene (reference sequence). The CDR3 extends over 13 amino acids. Trimming removed 4 bases from V and 3 bases from J, with 11 bases in between. CDR3 protein: CASSQDSGYEQYF. The CDR3 bases are TGTGCCAGCAGCCAGGACAGTGGCTACGAGCAGTACTTC.

The chain employs TRBV9 and TRBJ1-4, with D perhaps matching TRBD1 (6 bases). The V gene lost 7 bases and the J gene lost 7 bases, with 14 bases spanning the gap. The CDR3 is 13 residues long. In germline, CDR1 is SGDLS, CDR2 YYNGEE. The CDR3 coding sequence is TGTGCCAGCCAAAGGGGGGTAACTGAAAAACTGTTTTTT. Protein: CASQRGVTEKLFF.

V and J are TRBV6-5 and TRBJ1-2; D call uncertain. The germline V and J ends were trimmed by 2 bases and 4 bases, with 11 bases remaining between them. The CDR3 is 14 amino acids. The germline V gene has CDR1 MNHEY and CDR2 SVGAGI. The DNA of the CDR3 is TGTGCCAGCAGTTACACACGGCTTAGCTATGGCTACACCTTC. Translated, it gives CASSYTRLSYGYTF.

The CDR3 DNA is TGTGCCAGCAGCCCTAGCGGGGTCAATGAGCAGTTCTTC. Its translation: CASSPSGVNEQFF. The chain joins TRBV7-3 to TRBJ2-1; 9 bases fit TRBD2. V was clipped by 5 bases and J by 6 bases; unmatched bases: 2. Germline-derived CDR1 and CDR2 are SGHTA and FQGTGA. This CDR3 comprises 13 residues.

This clone has only a few counts. The rearrangement joins TRBV30 to TRBJ2-7, with a possible D match to TRBD1 (5 bases). This CDR3 spans 12 amino acids. From germline, CDR1 is GTSNPN and CDR2 SVGIG (reference sequence). Trimming cost V 8 bases and J 2 bases, with 13 bases left between them. CDR3 in DNA: TGTGCCCGGAAAGACAGCGCCTACGAGCAGTACTTC. This gives the protein CARKDSAYEQYF.

V is TRBV30 and J is TRBJ2-7, with D hard to call. This CDR3 is built from 13 residues. Looked up from germline, CDR1 is GTSNPN and CDR2 is SVGIG (reference sequence). The V end lost 2 bases, the J end lost 0 bases, and 8 bases lay between the germline ends. CDR3: CAWSRPVSYEQYF. Here the CDR3 DNA reads TGTGCCTGGAGTCGTCCTGTCTCCTACGAGCAGTACTTC.

This clone was seen once. The gene calls are TRBV18 and TRBJ1-4; unclear D gene. The CDR3 covers 13 residues. Trimming took 5 bases from V and 10 from J, leaving 14 bases between them. Germline V gene lookup returns CDR1 KGHSH and CDR2 LQKENI. In DNA form, the CDR3 reads TGTGCCAGCTCATCGACCTACGAGGCAAAACTGTTTTTT. Protein sequence: CASSSTYEAKLFF.

V gene TRBV11-3 combines with J gene TRBJ2-5; D remains ambiguous. The germline gives CDR1 SGHNT, CDR2 YENEEA. Trimming cost V 5 bases and J 5 bases, with 9 bases left between them. The CDR3 consists of 12 residues. CDR3 protein: CASSLPHETQYF. In DNA, the CDR3 is TGTGCCAGCAGCCTTCCCCATGAGACCCAGTACTTC.

CDR3 region: CASRPYREGGEKLFF. Written as DNA, the CDR3 is TGTGCCAGTAGGCCCTACAGGGAAGGTGGTGAAAAACTGTTTTTT. The chain recombines TRBV19 with TRBJ1-4; TRBD1 might be the D (6 bases). CDR3 length equals 15 residues. CDR1 is LNHDA, CDR2 SQIVND, per germline (reference sequence). Trimming left V 6 bases short and J 7 bases short, with 18 bases between.

This clone was detected a few times. V usage is TRBV5-1 and J usage is TRBJ2-3; possibly TRBD2 for D (7 bases). The CDR3 consists of 14 residues. The germline V gene has CDR1 SGHRS and CDR2 YFSETQ. Trimming removed 4 bases at V and 4 bases at J, with 13 bases between. The CDR3 reads CASSGGGLPDTQYF. CDR3 in DNA: TGCGCCAGCAGCGGAGGGGGACTACCAGATACGCAGTATTTT. Using reference TRBV5-1 and TRBJ2-3 for the parts outside the CDR3, the full variable domain is KAGVTQTPRYLIKTRGQQVTLSCSPISGHRSVSWYQQTPGQGLQFLFEYFSETQRNKGNFPGRFSGRQFSNSRSEMNVSTLELGDSALYLCASSGGGLPDTQYFGPGTRLTVL.

This clone was observed a few times. The chain joins TRBV4-2 to TRBJ1-3; 9 bases match TRBD1. The CDR3 spans 15 residues. CDR1 is LGHNA and CDR2 is YNFKEQ in the germline V gene. V lost 0 bases and J lost 6; bases outside the gene matches: 3. CDR3 sequence reads: CASSQEGQGTNTIYF. The CDR3 region has the DNA TGTGCCAGCAGCCAAGAAGGACAGGGGACAAACACCATATATTTT.